This TCR beta chain was sequenced during a study of vaccination effects on CD4 cells after COVID-19. A note on this clone: The antigen is undetermined.

Sequencing was performed with immunoSEQ multiplex PCR; in TCRdb, only in-frame clones are kept and a portion is missing. The sample contains just over 55,000 clones, 78% of which appear only once. Study-level points and caveats: After vaccination, at late timepoints, clones induced by infection and by vaccine contracted markedly.

Trimming stripped 5 bases from V and 11 bases from J, with 21 bases between. The CDR3 runs to 14 residues. The germline V gene has CDR1 LNHDA and CDR2 SQIVND (reference sequence). At the end of over 8 days of culture, CD4+ T cells were isolated. All participants had two doses of either the BNT162b2 or mRNA-1273 vaccine. This sequence originates from a human donor who received a COVID-19 vaccine. This rearrangement joins TRBV19 to TRBJ1-1, with D perhaps matching TRBD1 (5 bases). The starting material was CD4+ T cells from PBMCs cultured without peptide, obtained after COVID-19 vaccination. Here the CDR3 DNA reads TGTGCCAGTAGTCAACACCTCCTCGCAAAGGGGGCTTTCTTT. Translation gives CASSQHLLAKGAFF.